This T cell receptor beta chain was profiled in a study of blood T cell repertoires in COVID-19. Overall study: Sites in the United States, Italy and Spain provided acute and convalescent COVID-19 samples. In each case, the material was cDNA or gDNA derived from T cells, B-cell-depleted T cells, or PBMCs.

This CDR3 contains 14 residues. From germline, CDR1 is SNHLY and CDR2 FYNNEI. Trimming cost V 3 bases and J 7 bases, with 12 bases left between them. Those enrolled, adults aged roughly 18 to 90 years, came from around 24 US areas. Assay used: immunoSEQ multiplex PCR; TCRdb lists only in-frame clones, some missing. The data show approximately 260,000 clones, around 90% seen once. The specimen sequenced was PBMCs or T cells enriched from blood (not recorded which). J is TRBJ2-2 and V is TRBV2, with a weak D call TRBD2 (5 bases). The sequence derives from a woman in her 30s with acute COVID-19. The CDR3 DNA reads TGTGCCAGCAGTGACCCCTGGGAGAGCGGGGAGCTGTTTTTT. Translating it yields CASSDPWESGELFF.